These 15 T cell receptor beta chains were all obtained from the same sample, sequenced in a study of beta chain features in type 1 diabetes. cDNA synthesis used the whole RNA isolate, giving expressed TCRB sequences. Some clones are missing from TCRdb's copy, which holds only in-frame ones; the method was immunoSEQ multiplex PCR. The repertoire holds roughly 140,000 clones, with about 8.5% as singletons. Sequencing input: central memory CD4+ T cells from blood. The receptors were sampled from a man younger than 35 in good health.

This clone came up a few times. The gene calls are TRBV7-9 and TRBJ2-3; D may be TRBD2 (6 bases). The V end was cut by 5 bases, the J end by 2 bases, with 8 bases between. The CDR3 has 13 residues. Germline V gene data show CDR1 as SEHNR and CDR2 as FQNEAQ (reference sequence). As DNA, the CDR3 is TGTGCCAGCAGCCCGGGGGTCACAGATACGCAGTATTTT. It translates to CASSPGVTDTQYF.

This clone was seen only a few times. J is TRBJ1-6 and V is TRBV27, with 9 bases that match TRBD1. CDR1 MNHEY and CDR2 SMNVEV come from the germline V gene (reference sequence). CDR3 size: 16 residues. V lost 2 bases, J lost 11 bases, and 10 bases stayed unmatched. CDR3 sequence: CASSLTGTGSSTPLHF. In DNA form, the CDR3 reads TGTGCCAGCAGTTTAACCGGGACAGGGTCCTCGACACCCCTCCACTTT.

This clone was seen only a few times. This chain links TRBV30 with TRBJ2-5; 8 nucleotides agree with TRBD1. Near its end, the DNA agrees better with TRBJ2-7, so the J call may be wrong. CDR3 length: 12 amino acids. CDR1 is GTSNPN, CDR2 SVGIG, per germline (reference sequence). The CDR3 region has the DNA TGTGCCTGGAGTGTGACAGGGGTCGAGCAGTACTTC. Protein sequence: CAWSVTGVEQYF.

Only one count was recorded for this clone. The chain carries TRBV15 and TRBJ2-7; 10 bases line up with TRBD1. Losses at the gene ends were 2 bases for V and 3 bases for J; bases not matched to a gene: 4. The CDR3 runs 15 residues. The germline V gene encodes CDR1 LNHNV and CDR2 YYDKDF (reference sequence). The CDR3 is CATSRNRDRGYEQYF. In nucleotides, the CDR3 is TGTGCCACCAGCAGAAACCGGGACAGGGGCTACGAGCAGTACTTC.

The V gene is TRBV7-8, the J gene TRBJ2-3, with D uncertain. The germline V gene encodes CDR1 SGHVS and CDR2 FQNEAQ. CDR3 length: 14 amino acids. Trimming removed 1 base at V and 4 bases at J, with 9 bases between. CDR3 loop: CASSLDSVADTQYF. The DNA of the CDR3 is TGTGCCAGCAGCTTAGATTCGGTCGCAGATACGCAGTATTTT.

The chain is built from TRBV7-8 and TRBJ1-2; TRBD1 matches at 11 bases. This CDR3 has 14 amino acids. Germline V lookup: CDR1 SGHVS, CDR2 FQNEAQ. After removal of 4 bases from V and 3 bases from J, the junction contained 1 base not matched to a gene. The CDR3 region has the DNA TGTGCCAGCAGCTGGGACAGGGGGGACTATGGCTACACCTTC. Encoded protein: CASSWDRGDYGYTF.

The rearrangement joins TRBV7-2 to TRBJ2-7; 7 positions agree with TRBD2. V shed 1 base, J shed 5 bases, and the junction held 8 bases outside the gene matches. The CDR3 length is 15 residues. Germline V gene data show CDR1 as SGHTA and CDR2 as FQGNSA. CDR3 DNA: TGTGCCAGCAGCTTAGGTCATGGGGGAGGGAACGAGCAGTACTTC. Encoded protein: CASSLGHGGGNEQYF.

This clone has ten or more counts. This chain links TRBV29-1 with TRBJ2-2, with D tentatively TRBD1 (6 bases). This CDR3 has 13 amino acids. The germline gives CDR1 SQVTM, CDR2 ANQGSEA. V lost 3 bases and J lost 3, with 8 bases in between. CDR3 in amino acids: CSVDAGDTGELFF. CDR3 in DNA: TGCAGCGTTGATGCAGGGGACACCGGGGAGCTGTTTTTT.

This clone was observed a few times. The chain combines TRBV30 with TRBJ2-1; TRBD2 matches 7 bases. This CDR3 is 13 amino acids long. Germline V gene lookup returns CDR1 GTSNPN and CDR2 SVGIG (reference sequence). V gave up 0 bases and J gave up 7 bases; unmatched junction bases: 3. The CDR3 here is CAWSVGGGNEQFF. The CDR3 DNA sequence: TGTGCCTGGAGTGTTGGGGGGGGGAATGAGCAGTTCTTC.

The chain carries TRBV10-2 and TRBJ1-5; possible D gene TRBD1, 6 bases. Deletions cut 5 bases from V and 6 bases from J, with 14 bases between. The CDR3 is made up of 14 amino acids. Per the germline V gene, CDR1 is WSHSY and CDR2 is SAAADI. DNA of the CDR3: TGCGCCAGCAGTATGGGACAAAGTGTTCAGCCCCAGCATTTT. It translates to CASSMGQSVQPQHF.

The chain links TRBV18 to TRBJ1-5; tentative D call: TRBD1 (6 bases). Germline values: CDR1 KGHSH, CDR2 LQKENI. This CDR3 comprises 15 residues. V was shortened by 2 bases and J by 3 bases, with 11 bases between the two germline ends. The CDR3 reads CASSPVGQINQPQHF. The CDR3 DNA is TGTGCCAGCTCACCAGTGGGACAAATCAATCAGCCCCAGCATTTT.

A few counts support this clone. This sequence joins TRBV9 and TRBJ1-5, with D unresolved. CDR3 length: 14 amino acids. From germline, CDR1 is SGDLS and CDR2 YYNGEE. Trimming took off 4 bases at V and 4 bases at J, with 12 bases between the two ends. The CDR3 protein is CASSPTTTNQPQHF. For the CDR3, the DNA is TGTGCCAGCAGCCCAACTACAACAAATCAGCCCCAGCATTTT.

This clone occurred many times. The rearrangement uses TRBV7-9 and TRBJ1-2; TRBD1 matches at 7 bases. V dropped 1 base and J dropped 2; count of bases not matched to a gene: 7. The CDR3 has 16 residues. Germline V gene data show CDR1 as SEHNR and CDR2 as FQNEAQ (reference sequence). The CDR3 reads CASSLDGRGSNYGYTF. CDR3 DNA sequence: TGTGCCAGCAGCTTAGATGGCAGGGGGTCCAACTATGGCTACACCTTC.

This clone was recorded a few times. The CDR3 DNA sequence: TGTGCCAGCACCACTTTAACAGACGAAAAACTGTTTTTT. This sequence encodes CASTTLTDEKLFF. The chain recombines TRBV25-1 with TRBJ1-4, with D unclear. Trimming shortened V by 7 bases and J by 8 bases, and 14 bases separated the two germline ends. Looked up from germline, CDR1 is MGHDK and CDR2 is SYGVNS. The CDR3 consists of 13 residues.

The chain joins TRBV7-2 to TRBJ2-5; 12 bases line up with TRBD2. Looked up from germline, CDR1 is SGHTA and CDR2 is FQGNSA. The CDR3 runs to 16 residues. Trimming took 8 bases from V and 9 from J; bases not matched to a gene: 16. In DNA form, the CDR3 reads TGTGCCAGCTGTCTTCTAGCGGGAGGGCGTAAGGGGGCCCAGTACTTC. It specifies CASCLLAGGRKGAQYF. Together with reference TRBV7-2 and TRBJ2-5, the CDR3 gives the full variable domain: GAGVSQSPSNKVTEKGKDVELRCDPISGHTALYWYRQSLGQGLEFLIYFQGNSAPDKSGLPSDRFSAERTGGSVSTLTIQRTQQEDSAVYLCASCLLAGGRKGAQYFGPGTRLLVL.